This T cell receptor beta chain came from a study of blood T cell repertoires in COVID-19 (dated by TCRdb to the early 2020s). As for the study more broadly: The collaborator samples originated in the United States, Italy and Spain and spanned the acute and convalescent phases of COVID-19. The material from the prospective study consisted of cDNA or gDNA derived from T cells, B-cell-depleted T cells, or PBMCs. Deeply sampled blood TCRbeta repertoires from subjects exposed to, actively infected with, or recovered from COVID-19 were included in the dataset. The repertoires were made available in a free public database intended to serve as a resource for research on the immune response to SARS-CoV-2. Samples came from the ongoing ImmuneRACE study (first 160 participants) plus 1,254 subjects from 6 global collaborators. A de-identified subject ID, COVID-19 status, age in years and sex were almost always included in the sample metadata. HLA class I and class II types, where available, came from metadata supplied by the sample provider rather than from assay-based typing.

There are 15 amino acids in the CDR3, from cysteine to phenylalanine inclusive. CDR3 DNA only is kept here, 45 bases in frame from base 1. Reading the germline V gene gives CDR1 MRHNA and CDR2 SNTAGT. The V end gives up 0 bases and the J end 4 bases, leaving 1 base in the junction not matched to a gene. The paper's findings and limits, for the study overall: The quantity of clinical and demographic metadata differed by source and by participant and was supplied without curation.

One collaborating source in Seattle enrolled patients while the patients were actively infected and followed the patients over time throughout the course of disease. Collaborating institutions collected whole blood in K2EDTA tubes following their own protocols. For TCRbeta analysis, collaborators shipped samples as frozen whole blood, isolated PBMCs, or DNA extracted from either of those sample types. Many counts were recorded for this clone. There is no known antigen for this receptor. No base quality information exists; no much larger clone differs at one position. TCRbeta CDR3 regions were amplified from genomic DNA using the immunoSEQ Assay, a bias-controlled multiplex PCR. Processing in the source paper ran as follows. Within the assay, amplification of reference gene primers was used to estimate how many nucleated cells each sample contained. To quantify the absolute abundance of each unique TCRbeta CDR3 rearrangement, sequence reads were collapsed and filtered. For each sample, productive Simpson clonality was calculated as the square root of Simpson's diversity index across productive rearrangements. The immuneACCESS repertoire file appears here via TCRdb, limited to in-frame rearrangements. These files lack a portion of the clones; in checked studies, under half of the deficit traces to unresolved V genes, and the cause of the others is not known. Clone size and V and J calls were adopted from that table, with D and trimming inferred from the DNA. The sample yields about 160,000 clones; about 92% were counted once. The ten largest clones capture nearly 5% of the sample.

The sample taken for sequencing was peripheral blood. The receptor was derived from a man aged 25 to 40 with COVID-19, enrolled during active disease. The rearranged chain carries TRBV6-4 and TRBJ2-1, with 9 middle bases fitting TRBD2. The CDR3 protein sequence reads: CASSDSSGSYNEQFF. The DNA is TGTGCCAGCAGTGACTCTAGCGGGAGTTACAATGAGCAGTTCTTC.